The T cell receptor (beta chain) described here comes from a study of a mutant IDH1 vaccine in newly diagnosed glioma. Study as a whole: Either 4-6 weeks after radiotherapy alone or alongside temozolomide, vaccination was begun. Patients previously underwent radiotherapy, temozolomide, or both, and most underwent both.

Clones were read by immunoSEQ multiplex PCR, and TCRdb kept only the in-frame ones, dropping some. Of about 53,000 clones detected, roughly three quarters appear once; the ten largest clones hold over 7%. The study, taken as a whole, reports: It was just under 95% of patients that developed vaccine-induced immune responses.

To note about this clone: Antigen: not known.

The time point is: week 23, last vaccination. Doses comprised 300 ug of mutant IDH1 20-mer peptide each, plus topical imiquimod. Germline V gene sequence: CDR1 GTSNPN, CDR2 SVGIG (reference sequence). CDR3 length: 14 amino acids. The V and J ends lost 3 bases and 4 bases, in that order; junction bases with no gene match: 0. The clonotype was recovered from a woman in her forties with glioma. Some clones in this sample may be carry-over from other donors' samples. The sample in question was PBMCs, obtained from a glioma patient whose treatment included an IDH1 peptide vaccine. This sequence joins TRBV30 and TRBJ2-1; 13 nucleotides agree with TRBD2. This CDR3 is CAWRLAGGYNEQFF. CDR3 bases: TGTGCCTGGAGACTAGCGGGGGGGTACAATGAGCAGTTCTTC.